This T cell receptor beta chain was captured by sequencing in a study of response to subunit inactivated influenza vaccine. MiXCR, applied by TCRdb to the RT-PCR reads, yields one record per CDR3 protein. This table has about 540,000 distinct CDR3 sequences, roughly 25% appearing once. This clonotype occurred a few times. V was clipped by 4 bases and J by 0 bases, with 10 bases between them. Germline V CDR1 and CDR2: ENHRY, SYGVKD. This CDR3 contains 15 residues. The same sample was also studied in work on T cells expressing NK-cell markers. As that study records: Libraries used 5'RACE template switching adding universal primer site and UMIs.

The sequence was obtained from a man aged 45-65 years who received an inactivated influenza vaccine. This material consisted of CD4+ T cells sorted from PBMCs, taken 11 to 12 days after vaccination. The rearrangement joins TRBV10-3 to TRBJ1-3, with unresolved D. The CDR3 sequence is CAISAHEGSGNTIYF. CDR3 coding DNA: TGTGCCATCAGTGCACACGAGGGCTCTGGAAACACCATATATTTT.